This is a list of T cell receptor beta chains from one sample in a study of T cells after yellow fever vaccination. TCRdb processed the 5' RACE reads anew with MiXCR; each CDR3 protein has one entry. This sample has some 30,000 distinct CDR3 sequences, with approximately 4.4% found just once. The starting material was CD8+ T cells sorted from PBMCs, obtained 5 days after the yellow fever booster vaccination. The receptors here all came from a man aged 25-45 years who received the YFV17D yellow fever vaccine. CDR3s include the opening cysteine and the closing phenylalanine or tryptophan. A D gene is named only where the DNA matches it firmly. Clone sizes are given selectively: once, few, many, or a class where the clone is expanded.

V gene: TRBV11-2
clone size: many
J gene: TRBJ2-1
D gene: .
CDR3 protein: CASSFEWGVNEQFF
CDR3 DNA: TGTGCCAGCAGCTTCGAGTGGGGCGTCAATGAGCAGTTCTTC

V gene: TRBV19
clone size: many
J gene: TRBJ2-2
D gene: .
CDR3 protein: CASSIGLGAGELFF
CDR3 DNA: TGTGCCAGTAGTATCGGACTTGGGGCCGGGGAGCTGTTTTTT

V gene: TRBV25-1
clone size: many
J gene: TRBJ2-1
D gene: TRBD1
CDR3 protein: CASSELLGQGDNEQFF
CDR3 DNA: TGTGCCAGCAGTGAATTATTAGGACAGGGGGACAATGAGCAGTTCTTC

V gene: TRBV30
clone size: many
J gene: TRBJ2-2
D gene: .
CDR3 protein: CAWSVVTSGGGELFF
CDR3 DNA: TGTGCCTGGAGTGTAGTAACCTCGGGTGGCGGGGAGCTGTTTTTT

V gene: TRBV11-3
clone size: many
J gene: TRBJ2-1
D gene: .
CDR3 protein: CASSFTNNEQFF
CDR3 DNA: TGTGCCAGCAGCTTTACCAACAATGAGCAGTTCTTC

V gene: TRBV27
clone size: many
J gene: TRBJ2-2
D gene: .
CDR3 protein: CASSWGTGELFF
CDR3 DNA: TGTGCCAGCAGTTGGGGGACCGGGGAGCTGTTTTTT

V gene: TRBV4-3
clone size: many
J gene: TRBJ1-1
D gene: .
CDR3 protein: CASSRRTANTEAFF
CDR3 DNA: TGCGCCAGCAGCCGCAGGACGGCGAACACTGAAGCTTTCTTT

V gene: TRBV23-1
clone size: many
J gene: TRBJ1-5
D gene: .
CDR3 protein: CASSQSWPGTPNNQPQHF
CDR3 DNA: TGCGCCAGCAGTCAATCATGGCCGGGGACCCCGAACAATCAGCCCCAGCATTTT

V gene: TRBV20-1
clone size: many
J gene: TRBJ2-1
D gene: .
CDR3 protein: CSAREGVRAEQFF
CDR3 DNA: TGCAGTGCTAGAGAGGGGGTCAGGGCTGAGCAGTTCTTC

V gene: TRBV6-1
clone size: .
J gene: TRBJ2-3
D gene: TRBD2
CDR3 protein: CASSGSGRAVDTQYF
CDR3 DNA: TGTGCCAGCAGCGGAAGCGGGAGGGCCGTTGATACGCAGTATTTT

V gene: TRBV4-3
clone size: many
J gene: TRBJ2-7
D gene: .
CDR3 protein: CASSQGAFSAYEQYF
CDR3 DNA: TGCGCCAGCAGCCAGGGGGCATTTAGCGCCTACGAGCAGTACTTC

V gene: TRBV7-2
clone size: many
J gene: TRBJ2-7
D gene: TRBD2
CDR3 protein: CASSLTGTSVTLNYEQYF
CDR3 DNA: TGTGCCAGCAGCTTAACTGGGACTAGCGTTACACTAAACTACGAGCAGTACTTC

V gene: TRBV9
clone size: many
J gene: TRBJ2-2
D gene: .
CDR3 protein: CASSVGGNGELFF
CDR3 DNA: TGTGCCAGCAGCGTAGGGGGGAACGGGGAGCTGTTTTTT

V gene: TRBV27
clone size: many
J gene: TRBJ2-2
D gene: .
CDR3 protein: CASSLGYGGTGELFF
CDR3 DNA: TGTGCCAGCAGTTTAGGCTACGGTGGCACCGGGGAGCTGTTTTTT

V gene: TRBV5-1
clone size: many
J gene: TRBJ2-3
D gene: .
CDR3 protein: CASSPPQRGDTQYF
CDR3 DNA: TGCGCCAGCAGCCCCCCCCAAAGAGGAGATACGCAGTATTTT

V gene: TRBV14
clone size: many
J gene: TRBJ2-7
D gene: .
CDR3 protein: CASSLRDTPYEQYF
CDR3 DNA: TGTGCCAGCAGCCTCCGGGACACCCCCTACGAGCAGTACTTC

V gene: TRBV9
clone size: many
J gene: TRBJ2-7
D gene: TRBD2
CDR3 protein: CASSGGLAGTYEQYF
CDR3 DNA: TGTGCCAGCAGCGGCGGACTAGCGGGAACCTACGAGCAGTACTTC

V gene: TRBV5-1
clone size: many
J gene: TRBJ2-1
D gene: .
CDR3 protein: CASSLPGASYNEQFF
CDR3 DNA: TGCGCCAGCAGCTTGCCGGGTGCCTCCTACAATGAGCAGTTCTTC

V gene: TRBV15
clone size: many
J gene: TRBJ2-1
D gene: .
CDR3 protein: CATSSSGVNEQFF
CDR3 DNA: TGTGCCACCAGCAGCTCAGGGGTCAATGAGCAGTTCTTC

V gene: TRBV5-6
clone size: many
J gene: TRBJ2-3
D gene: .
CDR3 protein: CASSLAGGSTDTQYF
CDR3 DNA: TGTGCCAGCAGCTTGGCTGGGGGGAGCACAGATACGCAGTATTTT

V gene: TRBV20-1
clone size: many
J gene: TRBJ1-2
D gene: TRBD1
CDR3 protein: CSARGQGYGYTF
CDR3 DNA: TGCAGTGCTAGGGGACAGGGTTATGGCTACACCTTC

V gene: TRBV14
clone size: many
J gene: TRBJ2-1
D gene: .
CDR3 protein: CASSVLAVYNEQFF
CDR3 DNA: TGTGCCAGCAGCGTGCTAGCAGTATACAATGAGCAGTTCTTC

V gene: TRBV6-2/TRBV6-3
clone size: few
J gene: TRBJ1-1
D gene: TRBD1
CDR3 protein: CASSYSLQGGNTEAFF
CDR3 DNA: TGTGCCAGCAGTTACTCGTTGCAGGGGGGAAACACTGAAGCTTTCTTT

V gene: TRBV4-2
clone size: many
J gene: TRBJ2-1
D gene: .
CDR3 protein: CASSPTPDYTHNEQFF
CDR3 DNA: TGTGCCAGCAGCCCGACCCCGGACTACACCCACAATGAGCAGTTCTTC

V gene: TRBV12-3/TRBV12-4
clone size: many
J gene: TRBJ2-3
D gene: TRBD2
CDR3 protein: CASSPGRISTDTQYF
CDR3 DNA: TGTGCCAGCAGTCCCGGGAGGATCAGCACAGATACGCAGTATTTT

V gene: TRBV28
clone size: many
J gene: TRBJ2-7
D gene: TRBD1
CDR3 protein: CAVEQGAPLGVSYEQYF
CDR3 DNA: TGTGCCGTAGAACAGGGGGCGCCGCTGGGAGTCTCCTACGAGCAGTACTTC

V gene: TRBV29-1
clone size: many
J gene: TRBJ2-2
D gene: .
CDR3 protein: CSAHGTPGELFF
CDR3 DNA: TGCAGCGCCCACGGGACACCCGGGGAGCTGTTTTTT

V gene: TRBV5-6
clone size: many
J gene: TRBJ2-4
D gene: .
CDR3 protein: CASRYSGGENIQYF
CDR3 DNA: TGTGCCAGCAGATATTCAGGAGGGGAAAACATTCAGTACTTC

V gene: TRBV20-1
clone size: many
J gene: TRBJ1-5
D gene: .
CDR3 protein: CSAPLGGGNQPQHF
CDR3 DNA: TGCAGTGCTCCCCTTGGGGGGGGCAATCAGCCCCAGCATTTT